The clone carrying this TCR beta chain was recorded many times. J lost 2 bases, V lost 3 bases, and 4 bases had no gene match. The CDR3 loop spans 16 amino acids. This sample was included in a study of T-cell reconstitution after alpha-beta-depleted transplantation in children. Unique molecular identifiers were used in preparing the TCRbeta library. TCRdb passed the PCR reads through MiXCR, listing each CDR3 protein once. This table holds around 600,000 distinct CDR3 sequences, over 9.5% found once. The material was PBMCs from the stem cell graft donor, obtained from the stem cell graft. The rearrangement links TRBV12-3 or TRBV12-4 to TRBJ2-5; 12 bases fit TRBD1. This clonotype originated in a human donor who donated a stem cell graft to a child with acute myeloid leukemia. The CDR3 region is CASSFGTGGYQETQYF. The CDR3 DNA follows: TGTGCCAGCAGTTTCGGGACAGGGGGCTATCAAGAGACCCAGTACTTC.